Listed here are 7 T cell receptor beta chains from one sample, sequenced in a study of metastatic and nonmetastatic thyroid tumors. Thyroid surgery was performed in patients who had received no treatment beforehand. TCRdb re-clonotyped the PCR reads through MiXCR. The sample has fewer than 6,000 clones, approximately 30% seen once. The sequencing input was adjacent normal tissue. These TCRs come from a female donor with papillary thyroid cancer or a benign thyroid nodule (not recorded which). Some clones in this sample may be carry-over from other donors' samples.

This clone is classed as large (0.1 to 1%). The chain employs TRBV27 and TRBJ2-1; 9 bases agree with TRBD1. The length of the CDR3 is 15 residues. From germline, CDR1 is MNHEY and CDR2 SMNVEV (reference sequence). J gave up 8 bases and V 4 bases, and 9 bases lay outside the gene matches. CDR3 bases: TGTGCCAGCAGTTCAAACAGGGGGCCCTTCGATGAGCAGTTCTTC. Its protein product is CASSSNRGPFDEQFF.

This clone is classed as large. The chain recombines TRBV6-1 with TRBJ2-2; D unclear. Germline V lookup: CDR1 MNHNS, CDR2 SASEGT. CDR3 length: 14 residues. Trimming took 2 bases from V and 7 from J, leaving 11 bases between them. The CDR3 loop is CASSESVGIGELFF. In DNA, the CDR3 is TGTGCCAGCAGTGAATCCGTGGGGATCGGGGAGCTGTTTTTT.

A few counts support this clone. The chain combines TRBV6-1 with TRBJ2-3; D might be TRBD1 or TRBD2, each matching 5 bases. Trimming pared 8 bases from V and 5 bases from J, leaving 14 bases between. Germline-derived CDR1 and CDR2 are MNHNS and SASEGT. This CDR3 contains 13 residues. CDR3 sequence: CASRRVSGDTQYF. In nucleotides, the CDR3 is TGTGCCAGCCGCAGGGTGAGCGGAGATACGCAGTATTTT.

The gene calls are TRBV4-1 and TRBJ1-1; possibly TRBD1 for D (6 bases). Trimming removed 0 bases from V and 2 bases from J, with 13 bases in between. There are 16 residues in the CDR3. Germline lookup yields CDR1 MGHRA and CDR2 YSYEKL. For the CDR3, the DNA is TGCGCCAGCAGCCAAGACACGTACAGGGCTAACACTGAAGCTTTCTTT. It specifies CASSQDTYRANTEAFF.

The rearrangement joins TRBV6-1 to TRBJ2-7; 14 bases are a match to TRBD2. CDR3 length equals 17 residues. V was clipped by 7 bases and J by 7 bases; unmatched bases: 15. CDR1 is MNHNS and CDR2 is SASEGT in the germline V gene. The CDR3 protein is CASMLTSGRAGVEEQYF. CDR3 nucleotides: TGTGCCAGCATGCTGACTAGCGGGAGGGCCGGGGTGGAAGAGCAGTACTTC.

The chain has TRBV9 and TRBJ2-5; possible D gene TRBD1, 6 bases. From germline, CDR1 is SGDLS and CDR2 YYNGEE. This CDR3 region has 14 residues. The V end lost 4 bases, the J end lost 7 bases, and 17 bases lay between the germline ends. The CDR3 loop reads CASSPGRGTRTQYF. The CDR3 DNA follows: TGTGCCAGCAGCCCCGGTAGGGGGACGCGGACCCAGTACTTC.

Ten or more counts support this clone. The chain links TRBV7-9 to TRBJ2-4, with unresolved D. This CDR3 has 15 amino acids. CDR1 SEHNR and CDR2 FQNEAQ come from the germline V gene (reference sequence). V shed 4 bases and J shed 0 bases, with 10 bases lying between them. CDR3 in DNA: TGTGCCAGCAGCTCGGGCGATATAGCCAAAAACATTCAGTACTTC. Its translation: CASSSGDIAKNIQYF.